This TCR beta chain derives from a study of Tregs in tolerant kidney transplant recipients (dated by TCRdb to about 2019). About the study as a whole: The transplants used related donors with nonmyeloablative bone marrow transplantation, and mixed chimerism in the human trials was transient. Before combined kidney and bone marrow transplantation, this study identified donor-specific regulatory T cells using TCRbeta sequencing and then followed those same cells after transplant. What the work shows at the level of the full study, not this receptor alone: For some patients, the PCR primers changed as time went on, which meant samples from those patients could not be compared with one another at the nucleotide level. Biological reproducibility was not examined directly, but technical replication error appeared to be minimal. Expanding Tregs with activated donor B cells appeared to identify the most biologically relevant and donor-specific TCRbeta repertoire. In tolerant patients, the expansion of donor-specific Tregs was greater than global Treg expansion, suggesting that the expansion was antigen-driven rather than nonspecific. Because only a small number of patients were included, the study had limitations, and the results will need to be validated in larger populations as well as under other immunosuppression protocols.

Note on this clone: The antigen this receptor binds is unknown.

Read against the paper, the sample's time point label means: blood sample drawn before combined kidney and bone marrow transplant. Thawed PBMCs were FACS-sorted into unstimulated Tregs (CD4+CD25+CD127-), CD4+ non-Tregs (CD4+CD25-), CD4 cells and CD8 cells. The patients were 4 recipients of combined kidney and bone marrow transplants from the ITN036ST trial, and samples were available only from these trial subjects. Healthy control blood was processed to PBMCs with a Ficoll density gradient and then cryopreserved, whereas patient PBMCs were collected both before and after transplant. For TCRbeta CDR3 sequencing, genomic DNA from the sorted cells was extracted using the QIAGEN DNeasy Blood and Tissue Kit. High-throughput TCRbeta CDR3 sequencing, which included PCR amplification with bias correction and internal controls, was done commercially through immunoSEQ. The authors' analysis ran thus. Unique productive TCRbeta sequences were defined by CDR3 nucleotide sequence where primers matched, and otherwise by CDR3 amino acid sequence together with Vbeta and Jbeta genes. To correct sorting error, sequences shared between sorted populations at a frequency ratio of 2:1 or less were removed; the rest were assigned to the higher population. A sequence was defined as donor-reactive if the sequence was expanded at least 5-fold in CFSE-low cells compared with unstimulated cells and had a frequency of at least 0.01% in CFSE-low cells. Jensen-Shannon divergence, calculated on the top 100 TCRbeta sequences ranked by frequency, was used to quantify repertoire divergence. For samples with multiple sequencing runs, sorting error was corrected in each run separately before the runs were combined. Imported from immuneACCESS, the table was reduced by TCRdb to in-frame sequences with V and J called. These copies leave out some clones; in studies compared against another copy, an unresolved V gene accounts for under half, and the cause of the remainder is not known. V, J and clone size derive from that table, while D and trimming were established from the DNA sequence. The sample table on file contains 45,000 to 55,000 clones. The top ten clonotypes cover roughly 0.89% of the sample.

This specimen was CD4+ T cells from blood, taken before the transplant. This sequence was found in a human donor who received a combined kidney and bone marrow transplant.

CDR3 protein: CSARVLWGQGSSYNSPLHF. The sequenced CDR3 bases are TGCAGTGCTAGAGTATTATGGGGACAGGGAAGCTCCTATAATTCACCC. The chain employs TRBV20-1 and TRBJ1-6; the central 9 bases match TRBD1. The read stops 3 residues short of the end of the CDR3; the missing end is completed from the germline J gene. CDR1 and CDR2 (DFQATT, SNEGSKA) derive from the germline V gene (reference sequence). At the junction V is shortened by 1 base and J by 0 bases; bases outside the gene matches: 10. The CDR3 runs 19 amino acids, cysteine and phenylalanine included. Part of the CDR3 DNA is given, 48 bases translated from base 1.